This is a list of T cell receptor beta chains from one sample in a study of CXCR3-negative and CXCR3-positive naive CD8 T cells. No DNA is given; TCRdb re-called the 5' RACE reads and lists each CDR3 protein once. This sample's clone table lists tens of thousands of distinct CDR3 sequences. Source material: naive CXCR3- CD8+ T cells from blood. These receptor sequences come from a human donor in good health. Some clones in this sample may be carry-over from other donors' samples. Both conserved end residues are part of each CDR3. The order of the fields is CDR3 length, V gene, J gene, CDR3 protein.

16	TRBV28	TRBJ1-1	CASSLISVWGYGEAFF
14	TRBV29-1	TRBJ1-5	CSVEEEGFNQPQHF
13	TRBV20-1	TRBJ2-3	CSAMAGALSEQYF
13	TRBV6-5	TRBJ1-1	CASSYGGLTEAFF
17	TRBV4-1	TRBJ2-7	CASSQDSQGRLSYEQYF
12	TRBV7-9	TRBJ2-7	CASSGNSYEQYF
18	TRBV23-1	TRBJ2-4	CASSLKGQGAAAKNIQYF
12	TRBV5-1	TRBJ2-7	CASSVPSREQYF
15	TRBV5-1	TRBJ2-1	CASSYGQGQYNEQFF
16	TRBV6-1	TRBJ1-1	CASSNPSEGPGTEAFF
14	TRBV4-2	TRBJ2-7	CASRPGQETYEQYF
11	TRBV29-1	TRBJ1-2	CSAWELYGYTF
16	TRBV28	TRBJ2-3	CASSFPLAGAMDTQYF
12	TRBV3-1	TRBJ1-1	CASSQGAAEAFF
13	TRBV29-1	TRBJ2-5	CSVPRQIQETQYF
14	TRBV29-1	TRBJ1-1	CSVEYPQGATEAFF
14	TRBV29-1	TRBJ1-2	CSAPGGGTPYGYTF
12	TRBV30	TRBJ2-2	CAWRRGTGELFF
14	TRBV7-2	TRBJ1-1	CASSTGQPHTEAFF
14	TRBV9	TRBJ1-5	CASSSGTDNQPQHF
15	TRBV4-1	TRBJ2-7	CASSHTGTSSYEQYF
16	TRBV28	TRBJ2-7	CASTAPTGGNPYEQYF
17	TRBV7-8	TRBJ1-4	CASSLGNWDSWNEKLFF
17	TRBV30	TRBJ2-5	CAWLPRWDRRYQETQYF
11	TRBV6-2/TRBV6-3	TRBJ2-1	CASSLAYEQFF
13	TRBV4-2	TRBJ1-1	CASSQDGNTEAFF
13	TRBV29-1	TRBJ2-7	CSVEAEQPYEQYF
16	TRBV7-9	TRBJ2-5	CASSGDRVTGKETQYF
16	TRBV7-6	TRBJ2-2	CASSLVRQGQLGELFF